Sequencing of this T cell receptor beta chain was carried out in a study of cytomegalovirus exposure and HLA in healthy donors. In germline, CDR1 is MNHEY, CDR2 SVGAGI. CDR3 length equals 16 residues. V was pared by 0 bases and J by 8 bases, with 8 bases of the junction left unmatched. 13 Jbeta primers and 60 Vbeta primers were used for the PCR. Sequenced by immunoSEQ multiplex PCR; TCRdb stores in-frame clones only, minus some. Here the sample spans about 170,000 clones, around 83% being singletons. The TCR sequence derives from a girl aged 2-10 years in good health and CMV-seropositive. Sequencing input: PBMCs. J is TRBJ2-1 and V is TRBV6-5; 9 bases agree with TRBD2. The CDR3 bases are TGTGCCAGCAGTTACTCTGGGACTAGCAGTCTCGATGAGCAGTTCTTC. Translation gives CASSYSGTSSLDEQFF.